This T cell receptor beta chain was obtained from a study of human T cells and chemical hapten exposure. On the study more broadly: An area of 2 cm by more than 1.5 cm on upper inner arm skin received 2% DPC for sensitization.

Germline lookup yields CDR1 SQVTM and CDR2 ANQGSEA. CDR3 length equals 18 residues. V lost 0 bases, J lost 2 bases, and 9 bases stayed unmatched. Regarding this clonotype: Its antigen is not identified.

TCRdb re-analysed the RACE reads in MiXCR, keeping a single row per CDR3 protein. The data show around 380,000 distinct CDR3 sequences, nearly 5% seen once. Findings and limits, study-wide: Patch test score showed a positive correlation with PT1 expanded TCR counts. DPC sensitization did not alter TCRs above 1 in 1000 frequency.

Time point described: patch test 1, 2 weeks after DPC sensitization. The treatment here: therapeutic diphenylcyclopropenone sensitization with weekly scalp DPC. Sample: whole blood, taken in connection with sensitization to the hapten diphenylcyclopropenone (DPC). The chain has TRBV29-1 and TRBJ2-6, with 8 positions matching TRBD1. The receptor's source is a woman aged 45-65 years with alopecia areata. Some clones in this sample may be carry-over from other donors' samples. CDR3 sequence (DNA): TGCAGCGTTGAAGATCGTGGGACAGGAGGCCCTGGGGCCAACGTCCTGACTTTC. It encodes CSVEDRGTGGPGANVLTF.